These 5 T cell receptor beta chains originate from one sample sequenced in a study of shared clonotypes between healthy human individuals. The naive CD8 subset, CD45RO-negative cells positively selected for CCR7, excluded terminally differentiated effector memory CD45RA+ cells. The protocol was immunoSEQ multiplex PCR, while the TCRdb copy is restricted to in-frame clones and leaves out a portion. This table has just over 2,000,000 clones, roughly 95% appearing once. The sample was naive CD8+ T cells sorted from blood. These receptors were obtained from a man younger than 35 in good health.

The chain carries TRBV11-2 and TRBJ1-2; unclear D gene. This CDR3 contains 16 residues. The germline V gene encodes CDR1 SGHAT and CDR2 FQNNGV. V was cut by 0 bases and J by 7 bases, with 18 bases left in between. In DNA form, the CDR3 reads TGTGCCAGCAGCTTAGACGTATTCGGGGAGAATGTTGGCTACACCTTC. This codes for CASSLDVFGENVGYTF.

Regarding this clone: In the same sample, other DNA sequences code for this CDR3. This chain joins TRBV5-1 and TRBJ1-2; 7 bases are shared with TRBD1. V trimming: 4 bases; J trimming: 8 bases; junction bases outside the gene matches: 14. The CDR3 runs 15 residues. Germline-derived CDR1 and CDR2 are SGHRS and YFSETQ. In DNA, the CDR3 is TGCGCCAGCAGCCCTTTCAGGGGGGCGCCTAGGGGCTACACCTTC. Translating gives CASSPFRGAPRGYTF.

The V and J genes are TRBV5-6 and TRBJ1-2; no clear D. V was shortened by 4 bases and J by 5 bases, with 9 bases between the two germline ends. This CDR3 contains 12 residues. In germline, CDR1 is SGHDT, CDR2 YYEEEE. In DNA form, the CDR3 reads TGTGCCAGCAGCGAAGGGTTTTATGGCTACACCTTC. Its translation: CASSEGFYGYTF.

Of note for this clone: Within the sample, other DNA sequences also encode this same CDR3. The chain recombines TRBV27 with TRBJ2-7; D gene unclear. The germline gives CDR1 MNHEY, CDR2 SMNVEV (reference sequence). With 0 bases removed from V and 0 bases from J, the gap between germline ends came to 6 bases. The CDR3 spans 14 residues. The CDR3 coding sequence is TGTGCCAGCAGTTTATCTGTCAGCTCCTACGAGCAGTACTTC. This encodes CASSLSVSSYEQYF.

The chain carries TRBV18 and TRBJ2-3; TRBD2 is a possible D gene (5 bases). CDR1 KGHSH and CDR2 LQKENI come from the germline V gene. The germline V and J ends were trimmed by 8 bases and 5 bases, with 17 bases remaining between them. This CDR3 region has 14 residues. This CDR3 is CASRSEGLVDTQYF. CDR3 sequence (DNA): TGTGCCAGCCGGAGCGAGGGTTTAGTAGATACGCAGTATTTT.